Below, one T cell receptor (beta chain) is given with its context. The source of the sample is a study of blood T cell repertoires in COVID-19. For the study at large: Some COVID-19 samples were acute and others convalescent; all came from the United States, Italy and Spain. From T cells, B-cell-depleted T cells, or PBMCs came the material, which was cDNA or gDNA.

Clones were sequenced by immunoSEQ multiplex PCR, and TCRdb holds only the in-frame ones, with some missing. Among 150,000 to 200,000 clones listed, roughly four fifths were seen once. Per germline, CDR1 SGDLS and CDR2 YYNGEE. V lost 0 bases to trimming and J lost 6 bases, with 13 bases between them. This CDR3 region has 15 residues. Sequencing was done on a sample of peripheral blood. This sequence was found in a human donor with acute or convalescent COVID-19. The donor label of this sample is uncertain. This chain connects TRBV9 to TRBJ2-1, with D perhaps TRBD2 (6 bases). The CDR3 DNA reads as TGTGCCAGCAGCGTAGGCGGGGTCCTTGGCAATGAGCAGTTCTTC. Residues: CASSVGGVLGNEQFF.